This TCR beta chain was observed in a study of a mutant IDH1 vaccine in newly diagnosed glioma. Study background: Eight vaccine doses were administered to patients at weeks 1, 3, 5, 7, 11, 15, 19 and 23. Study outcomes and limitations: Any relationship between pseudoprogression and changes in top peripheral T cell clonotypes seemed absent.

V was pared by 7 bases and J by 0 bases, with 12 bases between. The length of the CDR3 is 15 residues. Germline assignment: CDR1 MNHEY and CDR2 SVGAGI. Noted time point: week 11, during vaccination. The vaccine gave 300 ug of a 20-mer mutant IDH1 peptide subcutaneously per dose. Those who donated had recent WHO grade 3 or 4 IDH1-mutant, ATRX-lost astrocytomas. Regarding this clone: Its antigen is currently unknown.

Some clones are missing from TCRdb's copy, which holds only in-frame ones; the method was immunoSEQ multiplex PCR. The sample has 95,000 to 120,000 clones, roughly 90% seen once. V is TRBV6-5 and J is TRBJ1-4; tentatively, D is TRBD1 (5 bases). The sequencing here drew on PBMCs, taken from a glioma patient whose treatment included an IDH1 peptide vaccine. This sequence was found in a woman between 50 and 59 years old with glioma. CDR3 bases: TGTGCCAGCAATCCTAGAGGGGCAACTAATGAAAAACTGTTTTTT. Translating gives CASNPRGATNEKLFF.